The rows below give T cell receptor beta chains drawn from one sample of a study of regulatory T cells in long-lasting Graves disease. MiXCR, run by TCRdb on the multiplex PCR reads, gives a single entry per CDR3 protein. This table has 530,000 or so distinct CDR3 sequences, about 16% appearing once. The same sample was also used in a study of T cells in Graves' hyperthyroidism and ophthalmopathy.

The sample in question was peripheral blood mononuclear cells (PBMCs), obtained at new diagnosis, from a patient treated with antithyroid drugs. The receptors originated from a man aged 18 to 30 with Graves disease. The CDR3 runs from the conserved cysteine through the conserved F or W. The order of the fields is V gene, clone size, D gene, J gene, CDR3 DNA, CDR3 protein. A D gene is named only where the DNA matches it firmly. Expanded clones are given a class, and other clones once, few, many or no size at all.

TRBV11-2	.	.	TRBJ1-1	TGTGCCAGCAGCTTAAAAATCCCGTGGGGCACTGAAGCTTTCTTT	CASSLKIPWGTEAFF
TRBV20-1	few	TRBD2	TRBJ2-7	TGCAGTGCTAGATCCCCTCTAGCGGGAGGGCCCATTCGTCCTCTAGGGACCTACGAGCAGTACTTC	CSARSPLAGGPIRPLGTYEQYF
TRBV6-1	few	TRBD2	TRBJ2-2	TGTGCCAGCAGTGAACGTCGACTAGCGGGAGGGCTTGGCGGGGAGCTGTTTTTT	CASSERRLAGGLGGELFF
TRBV3-1	few	TRBD2	TRBJ2-1	TGTGCCAGCAGCCAAGATCGGGGACTAACGCTTATTTATGAGCAGTTCTTC	CASSQDRGLTLIYEQFF
TRBV24-1	.	.	TRBJ2-1	TGTGCCACCAGTGAACGGCTGAGCTCCTACAATGAGCAGTTCTTC	CATSERLSSYNEQFF
TRBV30	few	TRBD1	TRBJ2-7	TGTGCCTACCACAGGGGGTACGAGCAGTACTTC	CAYHRGYEQYF
TRBV19	few	TRBD1	TRBJ2-2	TGTGCCACTCTCCACAGGGGTTCTACCGGGGAGCTGTTTTTT	CATLHRGSTGELFF
TRBV3-1	.	.	TRBJ2-1	TGTGCCAGCAGCCAAGAAAGGCCTACGAGCTCCTACAATGAGCAGTTCTTC	CASSQERPTSSYNEQFF
TRBV3-1	many	.	TRBJ1-5	TGTGCCAGCAGCTCGGAAGGGCAGCCCCAGCATTTT	CASSSEGQPQHF
TRBV6-4	.	.	TRBJ2-7	TGTGCCAGAGCCCCAGGGGGGTTCTACGAGCAGTACTTC	CARAPGGFYEQYF
TRBV7-9	many	.	TRBJ2-7	TGTGCCAGCAGTTACGACCGATACGAGCAGTACTTC	CASSYDRYEQYF
TRBV4-2	few	TRBD2	TRBJ2-5	TGTGCCAGCAGCCAAGTTATCCCGGGACTAGCGGGAGGAGAATTTATGGAGACCCAGTACTTC	CASSQVIPGLAGGEFMETQYF
TRBV6-1	many	.	TRBJ1-1	TGTGCCAGCAGTACCGCAGGGTTGAACACTGAAGCTTTCTTT	CASSTAGLNTEAFF
TRBV28	many	.	TRBJ2-6	TGTGCCAGCAGTTTATTATCACTGATCTCTGGGGCCAACGTCCTGACTTTC	CASSLLSLISGANVLTF
TRBV19	few	.	TRBJ2-7	TGTGCCAGTAGTATATTTTACGGAACCTACGAGCAGTACTTC	CASSIFYGTYEQYF
TRBV5-4	.	TRBD1	TRBJ2-1	TGTGCCAGCAGCTGGGGGGGGGACAGGGGGTCCAATGAGCAGTTCTTC	CASSWGGDRGSNEQFF
TRBV30	many	.	TRBJ2-7	TGTGCCTGGAACACAGGGTTCTCCTACGAGCAGTACTTC	CAWNTGFSYEQYF
TRBV5-5	many	.	TRBJ2-7	TGTGCCAGCAGCCAGACTTTCTACGAGCAGTACTTC	CASSQTFYEQYF
TRBV19	few	TRBD1	TRBJ1-2	TGTGCCAGTACCAGGCAGGGGGCCTCCTATGGCTACACCTTC	CASTRQGASYGYTF
TRBV15	.	.	TRBJ2-6	TGTGCCACCAGCAGAGGAGGAACAGTTAACGTCCTGACTTTC	CATSRGGTVNVLTF
TRBV27	.	TRBD1	TRBJ2-2	TGTGCCAGCAGTCCAAATATTCACAGGGGGCGTAACACCGGGGAGCTGTTTTTT	CASSPNIHRGRNTGELFF
TRBV12-3/TRBV12-4	many	.	TRBJ1-2	TGTGCCAGCAGTCCCCAGGGACTCAACTATGGCTACACCTTC	CASSPQGLNYGYTF
TRBV11-2	many	.	TRBJ2-3	TGTGCCAGCAGCTTAGACCCCGGGACACATGCGTATTTT	CASSLDPGTHAYF
TRBV20-1	.	.	TRBJ2-7	TGCAGTGCTAGAGACTCGGGAACGTTCTACGAGCAGTACTTC	CSARDSGTFYEQYF
TRBV28	.	TRBD1	TRBJ1-1	TGTGCCAGCAGCCGCGGACAGGGTCTGAACACTGAAGCTTTCTTT	CASSRGQGLNTEAFF
TRBV7-8	.	TRBD1	TRBJ2-2	TGTGCCAGCAGCTTATTCCAACAGGGGGAGACCGGGGAGCTGTTTTTT	CASSLFQQGETGELFF
TRBV5-1	many	TRBD1	TRBJ1-4	TGCGCCAGCAGCTTGGCCCGCGGACAGGGGACAAATGAAAAACTGTTTTTT	CASSLARGQGTNEKLFF
TRBV5-1	few	.	TRBJ2-1	TGCGCCAGCAGCCCAGAAGGGGGGTCCTACAATGAGCAGTTCTTC	CASSPEGGSYNEQFF
TRBV5-1	.	TRBD1	TRBJ2-7	TGCGCCAGCAGCAGGACAGGAGAAGCCTACGAGCAGTACTTC	CASSRTGEAYEQYF
TRBV6-1	.	TRBD1	TRBJ2-1	TGTGCCAGCAGTGAAGTGGGACAGGGATCCAATGAGCAGTTCTTC	CASSEVGQGSNEQFF